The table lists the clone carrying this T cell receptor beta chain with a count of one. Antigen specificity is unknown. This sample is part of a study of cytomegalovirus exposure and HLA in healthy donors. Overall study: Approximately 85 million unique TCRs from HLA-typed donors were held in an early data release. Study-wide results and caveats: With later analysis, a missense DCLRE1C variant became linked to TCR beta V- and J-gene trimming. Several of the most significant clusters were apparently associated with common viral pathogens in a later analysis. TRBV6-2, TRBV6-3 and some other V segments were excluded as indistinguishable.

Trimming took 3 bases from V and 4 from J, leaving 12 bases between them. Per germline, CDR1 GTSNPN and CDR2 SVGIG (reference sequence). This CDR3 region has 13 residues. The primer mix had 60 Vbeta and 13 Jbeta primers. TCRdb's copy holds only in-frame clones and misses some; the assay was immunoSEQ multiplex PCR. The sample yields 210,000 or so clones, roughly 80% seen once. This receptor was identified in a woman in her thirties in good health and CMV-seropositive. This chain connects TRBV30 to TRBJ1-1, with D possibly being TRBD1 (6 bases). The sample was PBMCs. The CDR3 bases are TGTGCCTGGAGAAGGGGGGGGAGCACTGAAGCTTTCTTT. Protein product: CAWRRGGSTEAFF.